The source of this T cell receptor (beta chain) is a study of blood T cells in healthy people across ages. Primed by a sample-barcoded 5' primer and a J-beta primer mix, a second PCR proceeded for about 7 to 12 cycles. The authors tagged each cDNA molecule using a template-switch adaptor with 12 random nucleotides. One entry per CDR3 protein, called by TCRdb with MiXCR from the 5' RACE reads. The data contain about 780,000 distinct CDR3 sequences, around 25% of them seen just once; the ten biggest clones take up about 2.9%. The CDR3 runs 17 residues. V gave up 2 bases and J gave up 0 bases, with 15 bases separating them. In germline, CDR1 is SGHRS, CDR2 YFSETQ. The same sample was also studied in work on T cells of mothers and their children. That paper notes: Samples were provided by three healthy Caucasian mothers and their six children.

The sequence was obtained from a boy between 5 and 17 years old in good health. The specimen sequenced was blood. The chain uses TRBV5-1 and TRBJ2-1; D gene unclear. The CDR3 DNA sequence: TGCGCCAGCAGCTTAAGGGCATTTATTCGCTCCTACAATGAGCAGTTCTTC. Its translation is CASSLRAFIRSYNEQFF.